A single T cell receptor beta chain is shown here with its context. Germline CDR1 reads SNHLY; CDR2 reads FYNNEI. V gave up 6 bases and J gave up 1 base; unmatched junction bases: 13. This CDR3 contains 17 residues. The sample is drawn from a study of T cell responses to AZD1222 COVID-19 vaccine. Only in-frame clones appear in the TCRdb table, and some are missing; sequencing was by immunoSEQ multiplex PCR. The sample comprises over 150,000 clones, 80% to 95% of which are singletons, and around 0.97% rests with the top ten. The genes are TRBV2 and TRBJ1-2, with TRBD1 matching over 8 bases. This clonotype was obtained from an adult who received the MenACWY meningococcal vaccine as a control. The sample was peripheral blood, taken 28 days after the second dose of the MenACWY control vaccine. CDR3 in amino acids: CASRTSAGGLVNYGYTF. CDR3 sequence (DNA): TGTGCCAGCAGAACCTCGGCAGGGGGCCTAGTTAACTATGGCTACACCTTC. Complete variable domain (other parts from reference TRBV2 and TRBJ1-2): EPEVTQTPSHQVTQMGQEVILRCVPISNHLYFYWYRQILGQKVEFLVSFYNNEISEKSEIFDDQFSVERPDGSNFTLKIRSTKLEDSAMYFCASRTSAGGLVNYGYTFGSGTRLTVV.